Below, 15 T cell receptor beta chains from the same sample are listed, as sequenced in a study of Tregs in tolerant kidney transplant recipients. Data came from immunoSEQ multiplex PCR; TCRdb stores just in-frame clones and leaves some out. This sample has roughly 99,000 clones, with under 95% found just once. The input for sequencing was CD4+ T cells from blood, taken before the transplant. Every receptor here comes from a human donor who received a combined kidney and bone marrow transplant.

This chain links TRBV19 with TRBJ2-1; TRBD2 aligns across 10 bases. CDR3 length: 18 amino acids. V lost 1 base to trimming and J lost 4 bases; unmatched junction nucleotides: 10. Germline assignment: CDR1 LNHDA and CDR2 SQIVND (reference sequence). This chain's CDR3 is CASSIGKLAGGVYNEQFF. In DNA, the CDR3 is TGTGCCAGTAGTATAGGGAAATTAGCGGGGGGAGTGTACAATGAGCAGTTCTTC.

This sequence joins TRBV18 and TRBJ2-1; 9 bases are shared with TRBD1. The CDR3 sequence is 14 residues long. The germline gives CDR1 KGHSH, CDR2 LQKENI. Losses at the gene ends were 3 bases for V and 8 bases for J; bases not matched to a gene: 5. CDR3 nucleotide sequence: TGTGCCAGCTCACCGGGACAGGGTAACCATGAGCAGTTCTTC. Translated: CASSPGQGNHEQFF.

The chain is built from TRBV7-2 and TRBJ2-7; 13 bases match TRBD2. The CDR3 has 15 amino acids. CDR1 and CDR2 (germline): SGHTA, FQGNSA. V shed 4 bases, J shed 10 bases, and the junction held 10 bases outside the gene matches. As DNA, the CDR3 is TGTGCCAGCAGCTATTCCGGGACTAGCGGGGATCTCCAGTACTTC. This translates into CASSYSGTSGDLQYF.

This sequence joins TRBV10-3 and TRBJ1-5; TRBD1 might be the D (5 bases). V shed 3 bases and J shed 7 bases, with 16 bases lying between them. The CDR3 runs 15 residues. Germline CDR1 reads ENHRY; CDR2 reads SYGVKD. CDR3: CAISDRTGARQPQHF. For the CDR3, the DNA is TGTGCCATCAGTGATCGAACAGGCGCTAGGCAGCCCCAGCATTTT.

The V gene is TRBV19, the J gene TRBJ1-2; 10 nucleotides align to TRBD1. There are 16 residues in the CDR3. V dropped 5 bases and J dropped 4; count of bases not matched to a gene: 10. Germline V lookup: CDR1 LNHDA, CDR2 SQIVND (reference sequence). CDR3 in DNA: TGTGCCAGTAGTCCCGGGACAGGGGTAGGTAGCTATGGCTACACCTTC. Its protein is CASSPGTGVGSYGYTF.

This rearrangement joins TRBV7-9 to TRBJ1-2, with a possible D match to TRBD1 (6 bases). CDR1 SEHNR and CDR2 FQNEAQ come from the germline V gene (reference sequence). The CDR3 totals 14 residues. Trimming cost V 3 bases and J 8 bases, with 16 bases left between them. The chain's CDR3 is CASSLDSRPGGYTF. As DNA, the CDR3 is TGTGCCAGCAGCTTGGACAGTCGGCCGGGGGGCTACACCTTC.

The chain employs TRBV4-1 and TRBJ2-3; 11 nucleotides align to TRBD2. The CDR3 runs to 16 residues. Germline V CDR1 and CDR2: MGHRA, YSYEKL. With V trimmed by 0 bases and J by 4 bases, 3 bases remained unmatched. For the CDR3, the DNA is TGCGCCAGCAGCCAAGATAGCGGGGGGGCCCCAGATACGCAGTATTTT. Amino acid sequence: CASSQDSGGAPDTQYF.

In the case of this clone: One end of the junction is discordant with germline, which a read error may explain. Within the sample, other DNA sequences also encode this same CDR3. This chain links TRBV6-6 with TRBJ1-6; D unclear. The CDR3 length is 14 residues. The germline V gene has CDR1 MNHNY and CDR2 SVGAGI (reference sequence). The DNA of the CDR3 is TGTGCCAGCAGTTCCCCGGGAGATAATTCCCCCCTCCACTTT. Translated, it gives CASSSPGDNSPLHF.

As DNA, the CDR3 is TGTGCCATCAGTGACCCACGGCAGGGGTCCAATCAGCCCCAGCATTTT. Translation: CAISDPRQGSNQPQHF. The chain recombines TRBV10-3 with TRBJ1-5; possibly TRBD1 for D (6 bases). Trimming shortened V by 3 bases and J by 3 bases, and 15 bases separated the two germline ends. The CDR3 is made up of 16 amino acids. The V gene's germline CDR1 is ENHRY and CDR2 SYGVKD.

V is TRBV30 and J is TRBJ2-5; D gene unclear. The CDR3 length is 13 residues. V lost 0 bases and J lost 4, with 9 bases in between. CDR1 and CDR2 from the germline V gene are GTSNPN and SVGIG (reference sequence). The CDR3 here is CAWSVLVSETQYF. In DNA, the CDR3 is TGTGCCTGGAGTGTACTCGTTTCAGAGACCCAGTACTTC. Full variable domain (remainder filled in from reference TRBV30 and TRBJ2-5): SQTIHQWPATLVQPVGSPLSLECTVEGTSNPNLYWYRQAAGRGLQLLFYSVGIGQISSEVPQNLSASRPQDRQFILSSKKLLLSDSGFYLCAWSVLVSETQYFGPGTRLLVL.

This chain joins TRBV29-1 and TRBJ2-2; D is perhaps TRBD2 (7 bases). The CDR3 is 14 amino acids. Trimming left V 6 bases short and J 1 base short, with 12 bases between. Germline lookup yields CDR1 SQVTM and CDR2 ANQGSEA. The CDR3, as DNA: TGCAGCGTCAGGGGAGGGGGGAACACCGGGGAGCTGTTTTTT. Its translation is CSVRGGGNTGELFF.

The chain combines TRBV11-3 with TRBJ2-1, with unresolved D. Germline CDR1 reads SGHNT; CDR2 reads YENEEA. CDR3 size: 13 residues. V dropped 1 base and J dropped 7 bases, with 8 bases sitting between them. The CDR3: CASSLGSGNEQFF. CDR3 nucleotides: TGTGCCAGCAGCTTAGGCTCGGGTAATGAGCAGTTCTTC.

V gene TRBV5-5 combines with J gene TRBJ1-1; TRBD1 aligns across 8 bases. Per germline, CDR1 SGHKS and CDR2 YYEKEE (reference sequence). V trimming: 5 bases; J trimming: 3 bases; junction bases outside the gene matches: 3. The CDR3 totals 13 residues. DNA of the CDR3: TGTGCCAGCAGTCTGACAGGGGACACTGAAGCTTTCTTT. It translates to CASSLTGDTEAFF.

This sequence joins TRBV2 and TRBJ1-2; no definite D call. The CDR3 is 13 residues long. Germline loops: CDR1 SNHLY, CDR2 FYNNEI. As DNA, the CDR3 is TGTGCAGAGCGGGAGTACACTAACTATGGCTACACCTTC. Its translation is CAEREYTNYGYTF.

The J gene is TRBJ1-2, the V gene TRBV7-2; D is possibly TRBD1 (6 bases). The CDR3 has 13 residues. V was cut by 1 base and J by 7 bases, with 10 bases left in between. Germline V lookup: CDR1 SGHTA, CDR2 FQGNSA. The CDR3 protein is CASSLVQGGGYTF. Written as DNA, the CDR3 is TGTGCCAGCAGCTTAGTTCAAGGGGGTGGCTACACCTTC. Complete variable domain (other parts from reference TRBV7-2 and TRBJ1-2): GAGVSQSPSNKVTEKGKDVELRCDPISGHTALYWYRQSLGQGLEFLIYFQGNSAPDKSGLPSDRFSAERTGGSVSTLTIQRTQQEDSAVYLCASSLVQGGGYTFGSGTRLTVV.